This section outlines one T cell receptor (beta chain) sequence together with its context. There is no known antigen for this receptor. Per-base quality was not reported, and no clone a single base away is much larger than it. The sample originates from a study of T-cell memory formation after mild COVID-19 (dated by TCRdb to 2020 to 2022). Notes on the research overall: TCR sequence clusters from the two donors were found to be largely donor specific. T-cell clones expanding and contracting after mild COVID-19 in a couple of donors were tracked by longitudinal TCRalpha and TCRbeta repertoire sequencing. The cohort was made up of two young adult volunteers, one female and one male, who were previously healthy. Points the paper makes about the study in general: Contracting CD4+ clones appeared mostly in the CM and EM memory subsets, whereas CD8+ clones were enriched in EMRA. The study included only a couple of mild cases, and larger cohorts that include severe cases with pre-infection samples were judged to be necessary. SARS-CoV-2 specificity of the second-wave clones peaking on day 37 was not confirmed. Clones contracting from day 15 to 85 had balanced CD4/CD8 phenotypes, while a second wave expanding from day 15 to 37 was biased towards CD4+. Some responding clones were found in pre-infection memory, which suggests that pre-existing cross-reactive memory T cells took part in the SARS-CoV-2 response.

The V and J ends are trimmed by 6 bases and 4 bases, leaving 12 bases between them. Including cysteine and phenylalanine, the CDR3 has 13 amino acids. The CDR3 DNA has 39 bases and is translated from base 1. PBMCs were isolated by Ficoll-Paque density gradient centrifugation. TCRdb shows the sequencer as Illumina NovaSeq 6000. cDNA libraries for TCRalpha and TCRbeta were prepared by 5'RACE using constant-segment primers, with sample barcodes and unique molecular identifiers added. RNA was extracted from every sample with Trizol reagent. Libraries were amplified in two PCR steps, with a second sample barcode and Illumina TruSeq adapters added in the second step. Sequencing of libraries was performed on an Illumina NovaSeq with 2 x 150 bp paired-end reads. The paper's processing steps were these. Demultiplexing of reads and collapsing into UMI-guided consensus sequences were performed with migec v1.2.7. Using mixcr v2.1.11, UMI consensuses were aligned to TRA and TRB V and J templates and then assembled into clonotypes. A clonotype was counted as expanded or contracted only if both edgeR and NoisET called the change significant, with noise models trained on biological replicates. For edgeR calls, a false discovery rate-adjusted p below 0.01 and a log2 fold-change threshold of 1 were applied. As an exploratory analysis of dynamics, max-normalized trajectories of the 1000 most abundant clonotypes were examined by PCA with hierarchical clustering. The CD4 or CD8 phenotype of responding clones was assigned using the separately sequenced CD4+ and CD8+ repertoires. TCRdb ran its own pipeline on the public reads, namely fastp trimming at Q25 and MiXCR clone calling, and kept in-frame beta chains. CDR3 protein duplicates are merged, each entry listing the most common genes and DNA. V and J calls and clone size were set by TCRdb, not the authors. The sample has 110,000 or so distinct CDR3 sequences on record, about 24% of them singletons. The biggest ten clones account for roughly 40% of the sample.

The clonotype was recovered from a man between 18 and 35 years old who had mild COVID-19 (a few samples of this study predate the infection). The sample titles of this study are shuffled in the database, so cell type and time point are left out; the donor was told from shared clones. The specimen was PBMCs or a T cell subset sorted from them (not recorded which). Recombination linked TRBV12-3 or TRBV12-4 to TRBJ1-2; too little of a D gene remains to name it. The CDR3 region has the sequence CASRPPDGYGYTF. DNA sequence: TGTGCCAGCAGGCCACCGGACGGCTATGGCTACACCTTC.